This T cell receptor beta chain originates from a study of T cell repertoires in cytomegalovirus infection. About the research overall: Recently identified HLA-C-restricted CMV epitopes were used, and well-studied HLA-B-restricted CMV epitopes were used as well. Study-wide points: Public TCR beta family frequency separated CMV-and-HLA carriers, including in an independent cohort. Across the ex vivo response, the dominant clonotypes were HLA-C-restricted CMV-specific TCR beta clonotypes.

From the reads, TCRdb called clonotypes with MiXCR, one entry per CDR3 protein. The sample includes approximately 390,000 distinct CDR3 sequences, roughly 34% of them seen just once. This CDR3 has 12 residues. Germline trimming cut 5 bases from V and 5 bases from J; bases unmatched to any gene: 2. CDR1 is SEHNR and CDR2 is FQNEAQ in the germline V gene (reference sequence). In regard to this clonotype: What it binds is unknown.

The TCR originated in a human donor in good health (CMV status not recorded). Some clones in this sample may be carry-over from other donors' samples. Here the sequenced sample was cultured PBMCs, taken from culture after CMV antigen stimulation. This chain joins TRBV7-9 and TRBJ2-5; 7 nucleotides align to TRBD2. CDR3 sequence reads: CASSISGETQYF. CDR3 DNA: TGTGCCAGCAGCATTAGCGGGGAGACCCAGTACTTC. Full variable domain (rest looked up from reference TRBV7-9 and TRBJ2-5): DTGVSQNPRHKITKRGQNVTFRCDPISEHNRLYWYRQTLGQGPEFLTYFQNEAQLEKSRLLSDRFSAERPKGSFSTLEIQRTEQGDSAMYLCASSISGETQYFGPGTRLLVL.